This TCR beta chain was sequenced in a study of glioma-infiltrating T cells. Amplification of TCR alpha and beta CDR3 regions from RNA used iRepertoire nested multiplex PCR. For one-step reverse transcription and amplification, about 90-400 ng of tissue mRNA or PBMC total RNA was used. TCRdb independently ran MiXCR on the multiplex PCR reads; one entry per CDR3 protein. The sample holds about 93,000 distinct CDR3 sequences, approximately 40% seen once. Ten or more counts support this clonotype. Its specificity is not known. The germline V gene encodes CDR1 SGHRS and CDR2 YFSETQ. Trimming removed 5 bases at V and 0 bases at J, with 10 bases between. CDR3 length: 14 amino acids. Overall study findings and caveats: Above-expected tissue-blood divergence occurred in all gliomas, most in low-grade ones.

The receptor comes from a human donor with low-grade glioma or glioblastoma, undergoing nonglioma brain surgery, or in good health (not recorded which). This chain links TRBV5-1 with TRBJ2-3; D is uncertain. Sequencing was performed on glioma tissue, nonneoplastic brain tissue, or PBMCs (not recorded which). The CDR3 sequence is CASSIQSSTDTQYF. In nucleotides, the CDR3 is TGCGCCAGCAGTATACAATCTAGCACAGATACGCAGTATTTT.